Listed below are T cell receptor beta chains from one sample, sequenced in a study of blood T cell repertoires in COVID-19. Profiled with immunoSEQ multiplex PCR; TCRdb holds only in-frame clones, not every one. The repertoire includes a few hundred thousand clones, approximately 86% of them detected once, and about 7.6% sits in the top ten. What was sequenced was peripheral blood. The receptors derive from a woman aged 55-75 years with COVID-19, enrolled during active disease. The CDR3 runs from the conserved cysteine through the conserved F or W. A D gene is named only where the DNA matches it firmly. Size is stated for part of the rows, as once, few or many counts, or as a class when the clone is expanded.

d_call	v_call	clone_size	j_call	cdr3_length	cdr3_aa	cdr3_nt
NA	TRBV7-2	NA	TRBJ1-2	13	CASSWGPNYGYTF	TGTGCCAGCAGCTGGGGCCCTAACTATGGCTACACCTTC
NA	TRBV19	NA	TRBJ2-5	13	CASSNPGGETQYF	TGTGCCAGTAGTAATCCAGGGGGGGAGACCCAGTACTTC
NA	TRBV2	once	TRBJ1-1	14	CASSEHPINTEAFF	TGTGCCAGCAGTGAACACCCTATAAACACTGAAGCTTTCTTT
TRBD2	TRBV5-1	NA	TRBJ2-7	15	CASSLGSGGAIEQYF	TGCGCCAGCAGCTTGGGGAGCGGGGGGGCAATTGAGCAGTACTTC
NA	TRBV6-5	NA	TRBJ1-2	16	CASSYSGSGVNYGYTF	TGTGCCAGCAGTTACTCGGGTTCCGGGGTTAACTATGGCTACACCTTC
NA	TRBV5-1	NA	TRBJ1-5	15	CASSLGGYSNQPQHF	TGCGCCAGCAGCTTGGGAGGTTATAGCAATCAGCCCCAGCATTTT
TRBD2	TRBV2	NA	TRBJ2-1	15	CASSLASGGYNEQFF	TGTGCCAGCAGTTTGGCTAGCGGGGGCTACAATGAGCAGTTCTTC
NA	TRBV18	NA	TRBJ1-4	14	CASSPAGYNEKLFF	TGTGCCAGCTCACCAGCAGGCTATAATGAAAAACTGTTTTTT
NA	TRBV21-1	NA	TRBJ2-7	16	CASSKLEGSVVYEQYF	TGTGCCAGCAGCAAATTAGAGGGATCCGTCGTCTACGAGCAGTACTTC
TRBD2	TRBV5-1	NA	TRBJ2-5	15	CASSLSWGGQETQYF	TGCGCCAGCAGCTTGTCCTGGGGGGGTCAAGAGACCCAGTACTTC
TRBD1	TRBV30	NA	TRBJ1-4	15	CAWSIVRPSGGKLFF	TGTGCCTGGAGTATTGTTAGGCCCTCAGGGGGAAAACTGTTTTTT
NA	TRBV29-1	NA	TRBJ2-7	13	CSVDVGGSYEQYF	TGCAGCGTTGACGTCGGGGGATCCTACGAGCAGTACTTC
TRBD1	TRBV11-2	NA	TRBJ1-6	16	CASSPYGTGAQSPLHF	TGTGCCAGCAGCCCGTACGGGACAGGGGCCCAATCACCCCTCCACTTT
NA	TRBV11-3	NA	TRBJ2-2	13	CASSLINTGELFF	TGTGCCAGCAGCTTAATAAACACCGGGGAGCTGTTTTTT
NA	TRBV9	once	TRBJ1-5	17	CASSVVHGRVCNQPQHF	TGTGCCAGCAGCGTAGTTCATGGGAGGGTGTGCAATCAGCCCCAGCATTTT
TRBD2	TRBV30	NA	TRBJ2-7	14	CAYKLAGRSYEQYF	TGTGCCTACAAACTAGCGGGGCGGTCCTACGAGCAGTACTTC
NA	TRBV7-9	few	TRBJ1-3	15	CASSQGRDWGNTIYF	TGTGCCAGCAGTCAGGGACGGGACTGGGGAAACACCATATATTTT
NA	TRBV5-5	NA	TRBJ1-2	15	CASSGGSNVYYGYTF	TGTGCCAGCAGCGGGGGGTCCAACGTTTACTATGGCTACACCTTC
NA	TRBV2	once	TRBJ2-2	14	CASRRQAPTGELFF	TGTGCCAGCAGACGACAGGCGCCCACCGGGGAGCTGTTTTTT
NA	TRBV21-1	few	TRBJ1-1	15	CASSKRDSLNTEAFF	TGTGCCAGCAGCAAAAGGGACAGCCTGAACACTGAAGCTTTCTTT
NA	TRBV12-5	NA	TRBJ2-2	17	CASGSDWGTPNTGELFF	TGTGCTAGTGGTTCCGACTGGGGGACACCGAACACCGGGGAGCTGTTTTTT
NA	TRBV6-5	NA	TRBJ1-1	14	CASSYSRWSTEAFF	TGTGCCAGCAGTTACTCCCGGTGGAGCACTGAAGCTTTCTTT
NA	TRBV18	NA	TRBJ1-4	15	CASSPPSGRGEKLFF	TGTGCCAGCTCACCACCTTCGGGGAGAGGGGAAAAACTGTTTTTT
TRBD2	TRBV6-4	NA	TRBJ2-1	21	CASSDAQWGGLAGSAYNEQFF	TGTGCCAGCAGTGACGCCCAATGGGGGGGACTAGCGGGATCCGCCTACAATGAGCAGTTCTTC
TRBD1	TRBV5-1	NA	TRBJ2-3	15	CASSLGGTGTDTQYF	TGCGCCAGCAGCTTGGGGGGGACAGGCACAGATACGCAGTATTTT
NA	TRBV18	once	TRBJ1-1	15	CASSPLPGVETEAFF	TGTGCCAGCTCACCACTCCCAGGGGTCGAGACTGAAGCTTTCTTT
TRBD1	TRBV9	NA	TRBJ1-1	15	CASSTRTGMNTEAFF	TGTGCCAGCAGCACCCGGACAGGGATGAACACTGAAGCTTTCTTT
TRBD2	TRBV7-8	once	TRBJ2-5	14	CASSLASGQETQYF	TGTGCCAGCAGCTTAGCTAGCGGGCAAGAGACCCAGTACTTC
TRBD2	TRBV7-6	NA	TRBJ2-1	17	CASTETSGGPIGNEQFF	TGTGCCAGCACCGAGACTAGCGGGGGCCCTATTGGCAATGAGCAGTTCTTC
NA	TRBV28	NA	TRBJ1-3	14	CASSSGPSGNTIYF	TGTGCCAGCAGTTCAGGGCCCTCTGGAAACACCATATATTTT
NA	TRBV20-1	NA	TRBJ2-7	13	CSASSEVTYEQYF	TGCAGTGCTAGTAGTGAGGTAACCTACGAGCAGTACTTC
TRBD2	TRBV5-6	NA	TRBJ2-5	15	CASSRTSGGAETQYF	TGTGCCAGCAGCAGGACTAGCGGGGGGGCCGAGACCCAGTACTTC
TRBD1	TRBV5-1	NA	TRBJ2-1	17	CASSPRFSGQGRNEQFF	TGCGCCAGCAGCCCCCGGTTTTCTGGACAGGGTCGGAATGAGCAGTTCTTC
NA	TRBV4-3	NA	TRBJ2-3	16	CASSQEPPSGPDTQYF	TGCGCCAGCAGCCAAGAACCACCGAGTGGTCCAGATACGCAGTATTTT